Listed here is a single TCR beta chain. Data came from immunoSEQ multiplex PCR; TCRdb stores just in-frame clones and leaves some out. This sample carries under 60,000 clones, around 88% of them seen once, and the ten largest clones take 8% to 13%. Time point reported: peripheral blood 6 weeks after treatment start. For each patient, 1 to 8 samples were obtained, pretreatment and on-treatment. The source of the sample is a study of PD-L1 blockade in urothelial cancer. Overall study context: Once treatment had started, blood was analyzed at 3 weeks (second dose) and again at 6 weeks. Reported median T cell count for blood samples was roughly 150,000.

The V end lost 4 bases, the J end lost 1 base, and 16 bases lay between the germline ends. The CDR3 covers 16 residues. The germline gives CDR1 SGHTA, CDR2 FQGTGA. This TCR derives from a man aged 55 to 70 with urothelial cancer. The chain joins TRBV7-3 to TRBJ1-1; D is uncertain. The sequenced sample was PBMCs, obtained around atezolizumab (anti-PD-L1) treatment. CDR3 nucleotide sequence: TGTGCCAGCAGCTCCCGGCAGGTTGGAAGGAACACTGAAGCTTTCTTT. Protein sequence: CASSSRQVGRNTEAFF. The complete variable domain, with remaining parts taken from reference TRBV7-3 and TRBJ1-1, reads GAGVSQTPSNKVTEKGKYVELRCDPISGHTALYWYRQSLGQGPEFLIYFQGTGAADDSGLPNDRFFAVRPEGSVSTLKIQRTERGDSAVYLCASSSRQVGRNTEAFFGQGTRLTVV.